This T cell receptor beta chain stems from a study of cytomegalovirus exposure and HLA in healthy donors. CDR1 is SGHRS and CDR2 is YFSETQ in the germline V gene. The V gene end was trimmed by 0 bases and the J gene end by 8 bases; junction bases not matched to a gene: 6. The CDR3 covers 15 residues. This clone was observed a handful of times. Antigen specificity is unknown. Use of 60 Vbeta and 13 Jbeta primers characterized the PCR. Clones were read by immunoSEQ multiplex PCR, and TCRdb kept only the in-frame ones, dropping some. The profile shows roughly 97,000 clones, over 9% of them singletons. Findings and caveats of the study: According to reports, the classifier identified cytomegalovirus status with high specificity and sensitivity. Later work associated 17,000 or so TCR beta sequences with HLA alleles at 0.05 false discovery rate. A previous analysis found most TCR beta V segments productive roughly 87% or roughly 30% of the time.

The chain has TRBV5-1 and TRBJ1-2; TRBD1 aligns across 11 bases. The source of this sequence is a man aged 40-49 years in good health and CMV-seropositive. The sequenced material came from PBMCs. The CDR3 protein is CASSLAGTGGEGYTF. The DNA of the CDR3 is TGCGCCAGCAGCTTGGCCGGGACAGGGGGTGAAGGCTACACCTTC.